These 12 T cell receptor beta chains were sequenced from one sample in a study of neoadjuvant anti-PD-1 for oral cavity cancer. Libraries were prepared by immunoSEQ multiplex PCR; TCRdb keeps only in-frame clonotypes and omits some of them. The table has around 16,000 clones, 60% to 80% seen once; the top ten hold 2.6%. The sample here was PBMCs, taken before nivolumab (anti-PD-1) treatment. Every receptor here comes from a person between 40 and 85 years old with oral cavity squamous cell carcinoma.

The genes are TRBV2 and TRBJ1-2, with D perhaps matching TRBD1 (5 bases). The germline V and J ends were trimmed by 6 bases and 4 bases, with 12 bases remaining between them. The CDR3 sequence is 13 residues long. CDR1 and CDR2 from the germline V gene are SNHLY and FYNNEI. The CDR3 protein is CASSIGVRYGYTF. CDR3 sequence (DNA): TGTGCCAGCAGCATAGGGGTTCGCTATGGCTACACCTTC.

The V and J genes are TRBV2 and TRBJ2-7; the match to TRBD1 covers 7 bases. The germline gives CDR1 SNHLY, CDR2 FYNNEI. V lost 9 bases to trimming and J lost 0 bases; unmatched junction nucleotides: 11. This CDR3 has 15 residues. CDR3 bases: TGTGCCAGTAGGACTCGGGACAGTAGCTCCTACGAGCAGTACTTC. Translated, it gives CASRTRDSSSYEQYF.

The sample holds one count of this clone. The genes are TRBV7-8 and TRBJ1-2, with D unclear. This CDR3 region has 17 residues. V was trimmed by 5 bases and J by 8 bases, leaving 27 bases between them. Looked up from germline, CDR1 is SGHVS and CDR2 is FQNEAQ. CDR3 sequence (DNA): TGTGCCAGCAGCCCCGGTTTTGCGGGCCGGGTGGGAGGCGGCTACACCTTC. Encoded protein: CASSPGFAGRVGGGYTF.

The CDR3 loop is CASTRAPAREAFF. The CDR3 DNA follows: TGTGCCTCCACCAGGGCCCCGGCCCGGGAAGCTTTCTTT. The chain has TRBV30 and TRBJ1-1; D is possibly TRBD1 (5 bases). From germline, CDR1 is GTSNPN and CDR2 SVGIG (reference sequence). V was cut by 7 bases and J by 8 bases, with 20 bases left in between. This CDR3 region has 13 residues.

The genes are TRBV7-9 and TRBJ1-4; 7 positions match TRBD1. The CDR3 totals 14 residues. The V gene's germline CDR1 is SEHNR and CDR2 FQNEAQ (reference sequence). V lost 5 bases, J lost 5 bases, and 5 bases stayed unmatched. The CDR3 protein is CASSVGQTNEKLFF. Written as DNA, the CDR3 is TGTGCCAGCAGCGTGGGACAGACCAATGAAAAACTGTTTTTT.

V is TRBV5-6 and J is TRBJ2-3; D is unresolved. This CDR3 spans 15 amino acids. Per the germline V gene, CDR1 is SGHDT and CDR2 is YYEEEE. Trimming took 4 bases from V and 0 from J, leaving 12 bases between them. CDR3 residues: CASSPRPSSTDTQYF. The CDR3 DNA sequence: TGTGCCAGCAGCCCGAGACCGTCTAGCACAGATACGCAGTATTTT.

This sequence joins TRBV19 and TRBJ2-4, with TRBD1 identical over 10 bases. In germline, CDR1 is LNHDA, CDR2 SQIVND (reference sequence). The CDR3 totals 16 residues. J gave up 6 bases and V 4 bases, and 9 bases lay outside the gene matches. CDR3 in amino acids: CASSTGQGSPLNIQYF. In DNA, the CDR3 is TGTGCCAGTAGTACGGGACAGGGGAGTCCCTTAAACATTCAGTACTTC. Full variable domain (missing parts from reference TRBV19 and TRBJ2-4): DGGITQSPKYLFRKEGQNVTLSCEQNLNHDAMYWYRQDPGQGLRLIYYSQIVNDFQKGDIAEGYSVSREKKESFPLTVTSAQKNPTAFYLCASSTGQGSPLNIQYFGAGTRLSVL.

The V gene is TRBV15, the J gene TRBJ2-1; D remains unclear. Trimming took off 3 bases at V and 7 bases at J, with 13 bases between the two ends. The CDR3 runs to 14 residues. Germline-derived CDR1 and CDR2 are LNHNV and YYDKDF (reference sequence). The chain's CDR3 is CATSSAPNANEQFF. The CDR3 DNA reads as TGTGCCACCAGCAGTGCGCCGAATGCGAATGAGCAGTTCTTC.

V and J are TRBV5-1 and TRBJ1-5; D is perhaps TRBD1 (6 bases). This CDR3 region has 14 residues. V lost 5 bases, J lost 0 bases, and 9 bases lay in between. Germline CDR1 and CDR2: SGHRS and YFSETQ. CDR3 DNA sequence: TGCGCCAGCAGACGACAGGATAGCAATCAGCCCCAGCATTTT. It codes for CASRRQDSNQPQHF.

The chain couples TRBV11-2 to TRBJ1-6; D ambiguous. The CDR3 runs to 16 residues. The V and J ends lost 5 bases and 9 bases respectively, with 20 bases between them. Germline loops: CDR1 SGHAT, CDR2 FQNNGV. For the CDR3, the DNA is TGTGCCAGCAGCCACAGCGCGGGGAAACGGGCTTCACCCCTCCACTTT. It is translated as CASSHSAGKRASPLHF.

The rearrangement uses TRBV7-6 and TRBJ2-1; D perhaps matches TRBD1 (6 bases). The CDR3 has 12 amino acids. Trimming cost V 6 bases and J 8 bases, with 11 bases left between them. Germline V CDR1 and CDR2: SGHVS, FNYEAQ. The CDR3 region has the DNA TGTGCCAGCAGTAACAGGGACGATGAGCAGTTCTTC. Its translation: CASSNRDDEQFF. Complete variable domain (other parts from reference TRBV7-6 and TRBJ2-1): GAGVSQSPRYKVTKRGQDVALRCDPISGHVSLYWYRQALGQGPEFLTYFNYEAQQDKSGLPNDRFSAERPEGSISTLTIQRTEQRDSAMYRCASSNRDDEQFFGPGTRLTVL.

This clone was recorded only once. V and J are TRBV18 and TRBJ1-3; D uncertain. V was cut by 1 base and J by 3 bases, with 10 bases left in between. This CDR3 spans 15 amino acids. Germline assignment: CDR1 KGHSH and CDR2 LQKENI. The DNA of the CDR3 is TGTGCCAGCTCACCACTCTCGGTAGTTGGAAACACCATATATTTT. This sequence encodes CASSPLSVVGNTIYF.